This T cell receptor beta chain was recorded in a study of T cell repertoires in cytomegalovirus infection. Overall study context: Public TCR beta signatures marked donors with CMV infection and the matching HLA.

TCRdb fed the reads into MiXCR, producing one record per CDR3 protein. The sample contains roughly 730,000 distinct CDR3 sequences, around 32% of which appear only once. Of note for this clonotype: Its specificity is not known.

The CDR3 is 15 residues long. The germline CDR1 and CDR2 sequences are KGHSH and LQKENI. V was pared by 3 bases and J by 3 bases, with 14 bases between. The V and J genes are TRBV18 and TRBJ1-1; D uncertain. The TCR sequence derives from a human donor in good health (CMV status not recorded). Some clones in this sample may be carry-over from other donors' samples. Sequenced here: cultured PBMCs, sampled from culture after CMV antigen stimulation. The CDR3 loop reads CASSPSQRVHTEAFF. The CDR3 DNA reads TGTGCCAGCTCACCTTCACAGAGAGTACACACTGAAGCTTTCTTT.